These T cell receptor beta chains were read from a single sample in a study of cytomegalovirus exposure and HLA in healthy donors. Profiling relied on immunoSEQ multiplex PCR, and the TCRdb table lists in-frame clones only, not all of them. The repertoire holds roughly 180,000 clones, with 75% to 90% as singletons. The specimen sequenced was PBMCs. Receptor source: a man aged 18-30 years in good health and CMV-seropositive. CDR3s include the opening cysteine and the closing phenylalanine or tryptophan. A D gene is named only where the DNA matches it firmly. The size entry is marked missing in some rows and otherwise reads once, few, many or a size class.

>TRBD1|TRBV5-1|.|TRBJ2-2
CASSLWDSTGELFF
TGCGCCAGCAGCTTGTGGGACAGCACCGGGGAGCTGTTTTTT
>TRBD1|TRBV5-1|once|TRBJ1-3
CASSLAFTGVGNTIYF
TGCGCCAGCAGCTTGGCCTTTACAGGGGTTGGAAACACCATATATTTT
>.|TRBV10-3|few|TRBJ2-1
CAIRGLASYNEQFF
TGTGCCATCCGAGGGCTAGCCTCCTACAATGAGCAGTTCTTC
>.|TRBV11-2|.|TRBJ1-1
CASTRVNLNTEAFF
TGTGCCAGCACCCGGGTCAATCTGAACACTGAAGCTTTCTTT
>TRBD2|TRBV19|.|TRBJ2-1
CASSLRAGVGNEQFF
TGTGCCAGTAGTTTGCGCGCGGGGGTCGGCAATGAGCAGTTCTTC
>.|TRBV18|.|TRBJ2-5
CASSPNFQRQETQYF
TGTGCCAGCTCACCAAATTTCCAGAGGCAAGAGACCCAGTACTTC
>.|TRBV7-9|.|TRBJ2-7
CASSSPVEGASEQYF
TGTGCCAGCAGCTCCCCCGTGGAGGGGGCGAGTGAGCAGTACTTC
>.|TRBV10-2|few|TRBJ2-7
CASSVVPARGSEQYF
TGCGCCAGCAGCGTGGTCCCGGCCAGGGGAAGCGAGCAGTACTTC
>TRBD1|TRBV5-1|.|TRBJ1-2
CASSSGTGGNYGYTF
TGCGCCAGCAGCTCGGGGACAGGGGGTAACTATGGCTACACCTTC
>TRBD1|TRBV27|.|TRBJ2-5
CASSTPPGQGRETQYF
TGTGCCAGCAGTACACCACCGGGACAGGGACGAGAGACCCAGTACTTC
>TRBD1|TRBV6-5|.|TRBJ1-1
CASSRQGEVGEAFF
TGTGCCAGCAGTCGACAGGGGGAGGTGGGAGAAGCTTTCTTT
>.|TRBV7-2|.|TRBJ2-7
CASSLPTSFEQYF
TGTGCCAGCAGCTTACCCACTAGTTTCGAGCAGTACTTC
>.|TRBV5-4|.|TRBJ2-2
CASSTYYTGELFF
TGTGCCAGCAGCACCTACTACACCGGGGAGCTGTTTTTT
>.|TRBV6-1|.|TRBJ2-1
CASQSQAMNNEQFF
TGTGCCAGCCAATCGCAGGCAATGAACAATGAGCAGTTCTTC
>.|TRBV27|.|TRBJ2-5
CASRKHRVTETQYF
TGTGCCAGCAGAAAACACAGGGTGACGGAGACCCAGTACTTC
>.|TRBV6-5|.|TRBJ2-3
CASMRTDTQYF
TGTGCCAGCATGAGGACAGATACGCAGTATTTT
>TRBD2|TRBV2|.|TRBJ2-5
CASSAGTSGEETQYF
TGTGCCAGCAGTGCCGGGACTAGCGGGGAAGAGACCCAGTACTTC
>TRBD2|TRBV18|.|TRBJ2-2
CASSPQGAGTNTGELFF
TGTGCCAGCTCACCACAGGGAGCGGGGACGAACACCGGGGAGCTGTTTTTT
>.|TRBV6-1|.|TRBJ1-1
CASSGTVNTEAFF
TGTGCCAGCAGTGGGACAGTGAACACTGAAGCTTTCTTT
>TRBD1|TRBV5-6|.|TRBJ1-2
CASSFGQGGGYGYTF
TGTGCCAGCAGCTTTGGACAGGGTGGGGGCTATGGCTACACCTTC
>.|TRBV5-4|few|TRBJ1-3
CASRSAGVSSGNTIYF
TGTGCCAGCAGATCTGCGGGGGTTTCCTCTGGAAACACCATATATTTT
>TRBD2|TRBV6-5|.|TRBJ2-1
CASSPTSGADNEQFF
TGTGCCAGCAGTCCTACTAGCGGGGCTGACAATGAGCAGTTCTTC
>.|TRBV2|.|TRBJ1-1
CASSAEGNTEAFF
TGTGCCAGCAGCGCGGAAGGGAACACTGAAGCTTTCTTT
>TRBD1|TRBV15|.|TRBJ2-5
CATSRTGGFETQYF
TGTGCCACCAGCAGGACAGGGGGCTTCGAGACCCAGTACTTC
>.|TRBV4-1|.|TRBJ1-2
CASSQPPRRAGGGGYTF
TGCGCCAGCAGCCAGCCTCCCAGGAGGGCGGGGGGGGGCGGCTACACCTTC
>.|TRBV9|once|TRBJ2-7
CASSVAMGREQYF
TGTGCCAGCAGCGTAGCTATGGGGCGCGAGCAGTACTTC
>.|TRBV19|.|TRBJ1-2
CASSQTPDRSYGYTF
TGTGCCAGTAGTCAGACCCCCGACAGGAGCTATGGCTACACCTTC
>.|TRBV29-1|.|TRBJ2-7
CSVSIPGGHYEQYF
TGCAGCGTCTCAATCCCAGGGGGGCACTACGAGCAGTACTTC
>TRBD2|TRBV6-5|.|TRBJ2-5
CASSSTGLAGRETQYF
TGTGCCAGCAGTTCCACGGGACTAGCGGGGAGAGAGACCCAGTACTTC
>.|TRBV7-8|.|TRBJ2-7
CASSHSSYEQYF
TGTGCCAGCAGCCACAGCTCCTACGAGCAGTACTTC
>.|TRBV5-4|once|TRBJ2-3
CASSLQNTDTQYF
TGTGCCAGCAGCCTACAGAACACAGATACGCAGTATTTT
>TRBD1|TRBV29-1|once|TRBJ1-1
CSVDPQGGTEAFF
TGCAGCGTTGACCCACAGGGGGGCACTGAAGCTTTCTTT
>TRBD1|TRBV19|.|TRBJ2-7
CARDRDRACEQYF
TGTGCCAGAGACCGGGACAGGGCCTGCGAGCAGTACTTC
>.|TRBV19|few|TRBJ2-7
CASTNDQGYEQYF
TGTGCCAGTACCAACGACCAGGGCTACGAGCAGTACTTC
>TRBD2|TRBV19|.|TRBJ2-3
CASRLRGSSSTDTQYF
TGTGCCAGTAGATTGCGGGGGAGTTCTAGCACAGATACGCAGTATTTT
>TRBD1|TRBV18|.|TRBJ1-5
CASSAGGLEPQHF
TGTGCCAGCTCAGCAGGGGGGTTGGAGCCCCAGCATTTT
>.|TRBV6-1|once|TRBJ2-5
CASKFSQETQYF
TGTGCCAGCAAGTTCAGTCAAGAGACCCAGTACTTC
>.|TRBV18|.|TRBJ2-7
CASSPRDRDYEQYF
TGTGCCAGCTCACCACGCGACAGAGACTACGAGCAGTACTTC
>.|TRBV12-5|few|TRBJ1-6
CASGLAGAGSPLHF
TGTGCTAGTGGTTTAGCAGGGGCTGGGTCACCCCTCCACTTT
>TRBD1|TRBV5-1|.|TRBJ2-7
CASSLGQGADEQYF
TGCGCCAGCAGCTTGGGTCAGGGGGCGGACGAGCAGTACTTC
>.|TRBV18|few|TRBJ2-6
CASSPLDRGGAGANVLTF
TGTGCCAGCTCACCACTAGACAGGGGAGGGGCTGGGGCCAACGTCCTGACTTTC
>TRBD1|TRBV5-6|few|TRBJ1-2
CASSFTGTDTFYTF
TGTGCCAGCAGCTTTACGGGGACAGATACTTTCTACACCTTC
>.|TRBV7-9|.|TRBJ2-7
CASSLAETPYEQYF
TGTGCCAGCAGCTTAGCGGAGACCCCCTACGAGCAGTACTTC
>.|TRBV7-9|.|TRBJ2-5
CSSSLVRSFNF
TGTTCCAGCAGCTTAGTTCGGTCCTTCAACTTC
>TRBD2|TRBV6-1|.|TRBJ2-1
CASSEGQRGRNEQFF
TGTGCCAGCAGTGAAGGCCAGCGGGGGAGGAATGAGCAGTTCTTC
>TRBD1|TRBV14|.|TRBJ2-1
CASSQGGRGPDNEQFF
TGTGCCAGCAGCCAAGGGGGTAGGGGGCCGGACAATGAGCAGTTCTTC
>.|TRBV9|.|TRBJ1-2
CASSPPRDKINYGYTF
TGTGCCAGCAGCCCTCCTCGGGACAAAATAAACTATGGCTACACCTTC
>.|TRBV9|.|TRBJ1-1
CASSGRTEDTEAFF
TGTGCCAGCAGCGGTCGGACGGAGGACACTGAAGCTTTCTTT
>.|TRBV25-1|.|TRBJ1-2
CASSVRTDGYTF
TGTGCCAGCAGTGTACGGACTGATGGCTACACCTTC
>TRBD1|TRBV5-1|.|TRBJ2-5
CAGSLQGAMISETQYF
TGCGCCGGCAGCTTACAGGGGGCGATGATCAGCGAGACCCAGTACTTC
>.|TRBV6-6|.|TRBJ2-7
CASSSTDAYEQYF
TGTGCCAGCAGTTCTACAGACGCCTACGAGCAGTACTTC
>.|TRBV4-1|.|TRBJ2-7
CASSQLGQSAYEQYF
TGCGCCAGCAGCCAACTTGGACAGTCTGCCTACGAGCAGTACTTC
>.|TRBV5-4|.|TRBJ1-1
CASSPWGVGSTEAFF
TGTGCCAGCAGCCCTTGGGGGGTGGGGAGCACTGAAGCTTTCTTT